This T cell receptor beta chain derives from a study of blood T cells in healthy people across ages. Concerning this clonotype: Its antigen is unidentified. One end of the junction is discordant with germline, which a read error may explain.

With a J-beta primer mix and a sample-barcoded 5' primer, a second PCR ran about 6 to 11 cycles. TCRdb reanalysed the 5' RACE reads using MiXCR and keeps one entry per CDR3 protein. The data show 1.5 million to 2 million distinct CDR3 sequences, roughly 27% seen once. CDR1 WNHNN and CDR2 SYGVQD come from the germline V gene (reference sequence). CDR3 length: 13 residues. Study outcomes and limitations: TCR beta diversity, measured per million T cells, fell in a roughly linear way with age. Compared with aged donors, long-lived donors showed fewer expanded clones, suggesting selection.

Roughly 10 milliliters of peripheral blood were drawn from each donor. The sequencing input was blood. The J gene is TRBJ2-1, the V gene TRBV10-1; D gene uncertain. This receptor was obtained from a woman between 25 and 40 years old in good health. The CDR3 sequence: CASSESNWDEQFF. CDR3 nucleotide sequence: TGCGCCAGCAGCGAGTCGAATTGGGATGAGCAGTTCTTC.